The T cell receptor (beta chain) described here comes from a study of blood T cell repertoires in COVID-19. Study-wide context: Acute and convalescent COVID-19 specimens originated in the United States, Italy and Spain.

Clinical history reported by participants formed the basis on which cohorts were assigned. In the original analysis: Estimation of nucleated cell counts was performed using reference gene primer amplification. The data were produced by immunoSEQ multiplex PCR, yet TCRdb's version contains in-frame clones alone and is incomplete. D and trimming come from the DNA, and the V and J calls and clone size come from that table. The table includes a few hundred thousand clones, 80% detected once. This receptor was obtained from a man aged 25-45 years with acute COVID-19. The sequenced material came from PBMCs or T cells enriched from blood (not recorded which).

The CDR3 nucleotides read TGTGCCAGCAGCCCCGGGACAGGGGTTAACTATGGCTACACCTTC. This sequence encodes CASSPGTGVNYGYTF. The gene calls are TRBV27 and TRBJ1-2, with 10 bases aligning to TRBD1. Germline V lookup: CDR1 MNHEY, CDR2 SMNVEV (reference sequence). J was trimmed by 1 base and V by 6 bases; bases with no gene match: 5. The CDR3 covers 15 residues.